The 28 T cell receptor beta chains below were found in one sample sequenced in a study of cytomegalovirus exposure and HLA in healthy donors (dated by TCRdb to the late 2010s). Library construction relied on the immunoSEQ multiplex PCR assay. For the multiplex PCR, a mixture combining 60 forward primers for TCR Vbeta segments and 13 reverse primers for TCR Jbeta segments was used. TCRdb carries this immuneACCESS record with in-frame sequences only. Its versions omit some clonotypes, under half of them owing to an unresolved V gene in the studies checked, with the rest unexplained. Present in this sample are some 150,000 clones, approximately 78% of which were seen just once. Of the sample, over 2% is held by the ten largest clones. The sequenced sample was PBMCs. These receptors were taken from a human donor in good health.

This chain links TRBV18 with TRBJ1-2; weak D call: TRBD1 (6 bases). Trimming took 1 base from V and 3 from J, leaving 15 bases between them. This CDR3 is 16 amino acids long. Germline V gene sequence: CDR1 KGHSH, CDR2 LQKENI. This CDR3 is CASSPLGPRGDYGYTF. The CDR3 nucleotides are TGTGCCAGCTCACCACTCGGACCCAGGGGCGACTATGGCTACACCTTC.

The genes are TRBV5-1 and TRBJ1-3; no definite D call. Germline V gives CDR1 SGHRS, CDR2 YFSETQ. CDR3 length: 13 amino acids. Trimming shortened V by 3 bases and J by 4 bases, and 8 bases separated the two germline ends. The CDR3 region is CASSYDTGNTIYF. The CDR3 DNA is TGCGCCAGCAGCTATGACACGGGAAACACCATATATTTT.

The J gene is TRBJ1-1, the V gene TRBV6-5; no clear D gene. The length of the CDR3 is 15 residues. V lost 2 bases and J lost 0, with 10 bases in between. CDR1 and CDR2 from the germline V gene are MNHEY and SVGAGI. CDR3 sequence: CASSYSSSMNTEAFF. CDR3 nucleotide sequence: TGTGCCAGCAGTTACAGCTCTAGTATGAACACTGAAGCTTTCTTT.

The V call is TRBV7-2, the J call TRBJ1-5; 8 bases are shared with TRBD1. CDR3 length equals 14 residues. Germline lookup yields CDR1 SGHTA and CDR2 FQGNSA. The junction had 0 bases not matched to a gene; V was cut back by 4 bases and J by 1 base. DNA for the CDR3: TGTGCCAGCAGCTGGACAGGGAGCAATCAGCCCCAGCATTTT. It codes for CASSWTGSNQPQHF.

The chain recombines TRBV4-1 with TRBJ1-5; 8 bases align to TRBD1. The germline CDR1 and CDR2 sequences are MGHRA and YSYEKL. J gave up 4 bases and V 1 base, and 9 bases lay outside the gene matches. The CDR3 covers 17 residues. This CDR3 reads CASSQVPPGGWNQPQHF. Here the CDR3 DNA reads TGCGCCAGCAGCCAAGTCCCTCCAGGGGGCTGGAATCAGCCCCAGCATTTT.

The chain combines TRBV5-4 with TRBJ2-7; D is uncertain. Per the germline V gene, CDR1 is SGHNT and CDR2 is YYREEE (reference sequence). The CDR3 contains 14 residues. V was pared by 0 bases and J by 0 bases, with 7 bases between. This chain's CDR3 is CASSLGFSSYEQYF. CDR3 nucleotides: TGTGCCAGCAGCTTGGGATTTAGCTCCTACGAGCAGTACTTC.

The chain recombines TRBV19 with TRBJ2-7, with 7 bases identical to TRBD1. V lost 5 bases, J lost 4 bases, and 5 bases stayed unmatched. The CDR3 length is 13 residues. Germline V CDR1 and CDR2: LNHDA, SQIVND (reference sequence). The CDR3 reads CASSPGTDYEQYF. DNA for the CDR3: TGTGCCAGTAGTCCCGGGACAGATTACGAGCAGTACTTC.

The gene calls are TRBV11-3 and TRBJ2-1; 8 bases are a match to TRBD1. The CDR3 is 16 amino acids. The germline CDR1 and CDR2 sequences are SGHNT and YENEEA. J lost 4 bases, V lost 5 bases, and 10 bases had no gene match. The CDR3 is CASSTGGTRPYNEQFF. CDR3 sequence (DNA): TGTGCCAGCAGCACAGGGGGGACCAGACCGTACAATGAGCAGTTCTTC.

The rearrangement links TRBV5-4 to TRBJ2-1; 15 bases line up with TRBD2. Germline V CDR1 and CDR2: SGHNT, YYREEE (reference sequence). The CDR3 totals 15 residues. After removal of 4 bases from V and 6 bases from J, the junction contained 2 bases not matched to a gene. The CDR3 protein is CASSVGLAGGNEQFF. In DNA form, the CDR3 reads TGTGCCAGCAGCGTGGGACTAGCGGGGGGCAATGAGCAGTTCTTC.

The V call is TRBV7-3, the J call TRBJ2-2; 9 nucleotides agree with TRBD1. Looked up from germline, CDR1 is SGHTA and CDR2 is FQGTGA. V lost 5 bases and J lost 7; bases outside the gene matches: 17. CDR3 length: 18 residues. The CDR3 region is CASSQQLMGQGYGGELFF. The CDR3, as DNA: TGTGCCAGCAGCCAACAACTTATGGGACAGGGATATGGCGGGGAGCTGTTTTTT.

The V and J genes are TRBV5-6 and TRBJ2-7, with D perhaps matching TRBD1 (6 bases). The V end lost 0 bases, the J end lost 3 bases, and 13 bases lay between the germline ends. The V gene's germline CDR1 is SGHDT and CDR2 YYEEEE. This CDR3 is 15 amino acids long. The CDR3 DNA reads as TGTGCCAGCAGCTTGGCCGAGGGACACTACTACGAGCAGTACTTC. Protein sequence: CASSLAEGHYYEQYF. The entire variable domain, with the rest obtained from reference TRBV5-6 and TRBJ2-7, is as follows: DAGVTQSPTHLIKTRGQQVTLRCSPKSGHDTVSWYQQALGQGPQFIFQYYEEEERQRGNFPDRFSGHQFPNYSSELNVNALLLGDSALYLCASSLAEGHYYEQYFGPGTRLTVT.

V gene TRBV19 combines with J gene TRBJ1-1; D is unclear. Germline lookup yields CDR1 LNHDA and CDR2 SQIVND (reference sequence). The CDR3 length is 15 residues. Trimming took off 3 bases at V and 1 base at J, with 12 bases between the two ends. The CDR3 region is CASSIGVTANTEAFF. In DNA, the CDR3 is TGTGCCAGTAGTATCGGTGTGACTGCGAACACTGAAGCTTTCTTT.

The V and J genes are TRBV19 and TRBJ2-2; D unclear. Germline V gene data show CDR1 as LNHDA and CDR2 as SQIVND (reference sequence). The CDR3 totals 13 residues. Between the trimmed V and J ends, which lost 3 bases and 4 bases, there was a span of 6 bases. DNA for the CDR3: TGTGCCAGTAGTATGAGGATCACCGGGGAGCTGTTTTTT. This codes for CASSMRITGELFF.

The chain couples TRBV5-6 to TRBJ1-6, with D perhaps matching TRBD1 (5 bases). This CDR3 contains 16 residues. Germline CDR1 reads SGHDT; CDR2 reads YYEEEE. V lost 0 bases and J 9 bases, leaving 16 bases between the germline ends. The CDR3: CASSLGTTFLVSPLHF. The CDR3 DNA follows: TGTGCCAGCAGCTTGGGGACAACGTTTCTTGTTTCACCCCTCCACTTT.

The chain has TRBV5-4 and TRBJ2-7, with a tentative D call TRBD2 (5 bases). The CDR3 sequence is 14 residues long. Trimming stripped 1 base from V and 1 base from J, with 9 bases between. Germline loops: CDR1 SGHNT, CDR2 YYREEE (reference sequence). The CDR3 spells CASSLFRDSYEQYF. The CDR3 region has the DNA TGTGCCAGCAGCTTGTTCCGGGATTCCTACGAGCAGTACTTC.

This clone was detected only a few times. The chain uses TRBV5-5 and TRBJ2-5, with 9 bases aligning to TRBD1. V was clipped by 4 bases and J by 1 base; unmatched bases: 2. CDR3 length: 14 amino acids. The V gene's germline CDR1 is SGHKS and CDR2 YYEKEE (reference sequence). The CDR3 reads CASSLDRGQETQYF. CDR3 in DNA: TGTGCCAGCAGCCTGGACAGGGGCCAAGAGACCCAGTACTTC.

The chain links TRBV29-1 to TRBJ1-2, with 9 nucleotides matching TRBD1. Germline CDR1 reads SQVTM; CDR2 reads ANQGSEA. V lost 0 bases to trimming and J lost 1 base; unmatched junction nucleotides: 24. This CDR3 contains 22 residues. CDR3 nucleotides: TGCAGCGTTGAAGACATAAGAATCCGAGAAGGACAGGGGCAACCGATTAACTATGGCTACACCTTC. Amino acid sequence: CSVEDIRIREGQGQPINYGYTF.

This clone has just a few counts. This rearrangement joins TRBV5-6 to TRBJ2-2, with D perhaps TRBD2 (5 bases). CDR3 length: 15 residues. Germline CDR1 and CDR2: SGHDT and YYEEEE. Trimming pared 5 bases from V and 3 bases from J, leaving 14 bases between. The DNA of the CDR3 is TGTGCCAGCAGAGGAACCGGGGTTTACACCGGGGAGCTGTTTTTT. Its translation: CASRGTGVYTGELFF.

A word on this clone: The junction does not match germline at one end; this may be a read error. The V and J genes are TRBV11-3 and TRBJ2-1, with 9 bases that match TRBD2. The germline gives CDR1 SGHNT, CDR2 YENEEA. The CDR3 is 16 residues long. The CDR3 here is CASSLGGLAGRGEQFF. The CDR3 DNA reads as TGTGCCAGCAGTTTAGGGGGGCTAGCGGGGCGGGGGGAGCAGTTCTTC. Using reference TRBV11-3 and TRBJ2-1 for the parts outside the CDR3, the full variable domain is EAGVVQSPRYKIIEKKQPVAFWCNPISGHNTLYWYLQNLGQGPELLIRYENEEAVDDSQLPKDRFSAERLKGVDSTLKIQPAELGDSAVYLCASSLGGLAGRGEQFFGPGTRLTVL.

The chain recombines TRBV4-1 with TRBJ1-1, with D possibly TRBD1 on 6 matching bases. Between the trimmed V and J ends, which lost 0 bases and 4 bases, there was a span of 15 bases. The CDR3 sequence is 16 residues long. CDR1 is MGHRA, CDR2 YSYEKL, per germline. CDR3 nucleotides: TGCGCCAGCAGCCAAGAAGCAGGGGCGCGGGCCACTGAAGCTTTCTTT. Encoded protein: CASSQEAGARATEAFF.

This clone turned up a few times. Other DNA sequences of this sample code for an identical CDR3. This chain joins TRBV5-1 and TRBJ1-2, with 7 bases that match TRBD1. The germline gives CDR1 SGHRS, CDR2 YFSETQ. CDR3 size: 14 residues. The V segment lost 0 bases and the J segment 1 base; nucleotides outside the gene matches: 0. This chain's CDR3 is CASSLGQGNYGYTF. DNA of the CDR3: TGCGCCAGCAGCTTGGGACAGGGTAACTATGGCTACACCTTC.

The chain joins TRBV19 to TRBJ1-5, with 7 bases aligning to TRBD1. The CDR3 has 15 amino acids. Trimming removed 3 bases from V and 1 base from J; junction bases left unmatched: 3. Germline V lookup: CDR1 LNHDA, CDR2 SQIVND (reference sequence). This CDR3 reads CASSIRGASNQPQHF. In DNA form, the CDR3 reads TGTGCCAGTAGTATCAGGGGGGCCAGCAATCAGCCCCAGCATTTT.

To note about this clone: It is unclear where the CDR3 begins or ends on the DNA, so no DNA is shown, and the CDR3 is as TCRdb lists it. The genes are TRBV12-5 and TRBJ2-5; the table's D call, TRBD2, has no DNA check behind it. The CDR3 length is 22 residues, termini included. Per germline, CDR1 LGHNT and CDR2 FRNRAP. Here the CDR3 reads CASGPSVGGLKRPSTSHQTQYF.

This chain uses TRBV7-3 with TRBJ2-7, with a weak D call TRBD1 (5 bases). Trimming pared 1 base from V and 3 bases from J, leaving 10 bases between. Germline V gene sequence: CDR1 SGHTA, CDR2 FQGTGA. The CDR3 is 14 residues long. This chain's CDR3 is CASSLSSGNYEQYF. Written as DNA, the CDR3 is TGTGCCAGCAGCTTAAGCTCAGGGAACTACGAGCAGTACTTC.

The chain links TRBV19 to TRBJ1-5; the D is unclear. The germline V gene encodes CDR1 LNHDA and CDR2 SQIVND (reference sequence). Trimming took 4 bases from V and 15 from J, leaving 19 bases between them. The CDR3 is 13 amino acids. The CDR3 here is CASSRTRTEPLHF. In nucleotides, the CDR3 is TGTGCCAGTAGTAGAACTAGGACGGAGCCGTTGCATTTT.

The J gene is TRBJ1-6, the V gene TRBV2; D ambiguous. This CDR3 is 16 amino acids long. Germline CDR1 SNHLY, CDR2 FYNNEI. V shed 3 bases and J shed 5 bases, with 14 bases lying between them. CDR3 bases: TGTGCCAGCAGTGACCGGCGACTGTCCAATAATTCACCCCTCCACTTT. Its translation is CASSDRRLSNNSPLHF.

The chain uses TRBV5-4 and TRBJ2-3; TRBD2 aligns across 8 bases. Germline V gene lookup returns CDR1 SGHNT and CDR2 YYREEE (reference sequence). CDR3 length: 16 residues. The V and J ends lost 3 bases and 2 bases, in that order; junction bases with no gene match: 8. The CDR3 reads CASSSLAGGTTDTQYF. The CDR3 DNA reads TGTGCCAGCAGCTCCCTTGCGGGGGGCACCACAGATACGCAGTATTTT.

This clone has only a few counts. The chain has TRBV2 and TRBJ2-2, with a weak D call TRBD2 (6 bases). The length of the CDR3 is 14 residues. V lost 6 bases and J lost 6, with 14 bases in between. The germline CDR1 and CDR2 sequences are SNHLY and FYNNEI. This chain's CDR3 is CASRAGLQSGELFF. CDR3 in DNA: TGTGCCAGCAGGGCGGGGTTACAATCCGGGGAGCTGTTTTTT.